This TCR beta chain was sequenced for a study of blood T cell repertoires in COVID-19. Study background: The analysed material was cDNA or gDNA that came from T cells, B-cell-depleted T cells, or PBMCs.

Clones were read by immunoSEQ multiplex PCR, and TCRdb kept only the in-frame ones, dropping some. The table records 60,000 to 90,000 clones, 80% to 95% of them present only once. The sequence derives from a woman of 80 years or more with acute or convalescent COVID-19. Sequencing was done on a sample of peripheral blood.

CDR3 loop: CASSVTFNSPLHF. For the CDR3, the DNA is TGTGCCAGCAGCGTGACTTTTAATTCACCCCTCCACTTT. The gene calls are TRBV6-2 or TRBV6-3 and TRBJ1-6; D is unclear. CDR1 and CDR2 (germline): MNHEY, SVGEGT. CDR3 length equals 13 residues. With 6 bases removed from V and 6 bases from J, the gap between germline ends came to 9 bases.